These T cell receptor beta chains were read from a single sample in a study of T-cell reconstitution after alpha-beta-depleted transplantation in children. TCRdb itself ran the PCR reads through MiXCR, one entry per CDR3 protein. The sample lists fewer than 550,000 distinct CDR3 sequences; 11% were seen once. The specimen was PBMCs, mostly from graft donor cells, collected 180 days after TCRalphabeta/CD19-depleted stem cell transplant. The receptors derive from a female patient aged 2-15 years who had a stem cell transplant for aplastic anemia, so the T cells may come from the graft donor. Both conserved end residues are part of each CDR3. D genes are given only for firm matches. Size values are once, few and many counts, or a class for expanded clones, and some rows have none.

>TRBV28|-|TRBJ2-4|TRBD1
CASSTGVGNIQYF
TGTGCCAGCAGTACAGGGGTCGGGAACATTCAGTACTTC
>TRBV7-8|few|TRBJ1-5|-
CASSSSPQGLNQPQHF
TGTGCCAGCAGCTCTAGCCCACAGGGTCTCAATCAGCCCCAGCATTTT
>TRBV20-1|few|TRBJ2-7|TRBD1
CRVGQGIYEQYF
TGCAGAGTGGGACAGGGGATCTACGAGCAGTACTTC
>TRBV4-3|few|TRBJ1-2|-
CASSQANRGYTF
TGCGCCAGCAGCCAGGCGAACAGGGGCTACACCTTC
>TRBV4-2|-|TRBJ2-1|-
CASSHLRLYNEQFF
TGTGCCAGCAGCCATCTACGACTGTACAATGAGCAGTTCTTC
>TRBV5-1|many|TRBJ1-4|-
CASSPGGINEKLFF
TGCGCCAGCAGCCCGGGGGGAATTAATGAAAAACTGTTTTTT
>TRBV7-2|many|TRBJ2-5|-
CASSLGTLNPLQETQYF
TGTGCCAGCAGCTTAGGCACACTAAACCCCTTACAAGAGACCCAGTACTTC
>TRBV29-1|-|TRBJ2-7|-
CSVVVGRISYEQYF
TGCAGCGTTGTCGTGGGCCGTATATCCTACGAGCAGTACTTC
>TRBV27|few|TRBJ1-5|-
CASSLFPIRVGNQPQHF
TGTGCCAGCAGTTTATTCCCTATAAGGGTAGGCAATCAGCCCCAGCATTTT
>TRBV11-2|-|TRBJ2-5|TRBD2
CASSLKGTSGRWQETQYF
TGTGCCAGCAGCTTAAAAGGGACTAGCGGGAGGTGGCAAGAGACCCAGTACTTC
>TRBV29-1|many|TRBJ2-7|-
CSVGGREQYF
TGCAGCGTTGGGGGTAGAGAGCAGTACTTC
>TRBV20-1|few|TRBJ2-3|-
CSAGGRVTDTQYF
TGCAGTGCTGGGGGACGAGTCACAGATACGCAGTATTTT
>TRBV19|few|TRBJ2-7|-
CASSSTKTYTYEQYF
TGTGCCAGTAGTTCCACAAAGACATACACCTACGAGCAGTACTTC
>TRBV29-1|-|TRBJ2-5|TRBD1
CSAKTGETQYF
TGCAGCGCCAAGACAGGGGAGACCCAGTACTTC
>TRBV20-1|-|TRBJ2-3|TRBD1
CSARTGGNTDTQYF
TGCAGTGCCAGGACAGGGGGTAACACAGATACGCAGTATTTT
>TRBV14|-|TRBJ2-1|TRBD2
CASSPWTSDDNEQFF
TGTGCCAGCAGCCCCTGGACTAGCGATGACAATGAGCAGTTCTTC
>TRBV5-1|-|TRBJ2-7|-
CASSLAAGKEQYF
TGCGCCAGCAGCTTGGCCGCCGGTAAGGAGCAGTACTTC
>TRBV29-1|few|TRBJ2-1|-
CSVSHLASALRNEQFF
TGCAGCGTGTCACACCTTGCTAGCGCCCTACGGAATGAGCAGTTCTTC
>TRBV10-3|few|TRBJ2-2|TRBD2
CAISPTSGRASRRGELFF
TGTGCCATCAGTCCCACTAGCGGGAGGGCCTCACGGAGAGGGGAGCTGTTTTTT
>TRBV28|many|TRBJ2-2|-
CASSGHNTGELFF
TGTGCCAGCAGTGGACACAACACCGGGGAGCTGTTTTTT
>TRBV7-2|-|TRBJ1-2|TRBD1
CASSLGGTGLRQRYTF
TGTGCCAGCAGCTTAGGTGGGACAGGCCTCCGGCAGCGCTACACCTTC
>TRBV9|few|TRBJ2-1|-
CASSVGRVGQYNEQFF
TGTGCCAGCAGCGTAGGAAGAGTTGGACAGTACAATGAGCAGTTCTTC
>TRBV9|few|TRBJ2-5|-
CASSVALNIQETQYF
TGTGCCAGCAGCGTAGCTTTGAATATCCAAGAGACCCAGTACTTC
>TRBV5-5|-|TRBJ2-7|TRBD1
CASSLSLLGTGQHEQYF
TGTGCCAGCAGCTTGTCCCTACTCGGGACAGGGCAGCACGAGCAGTACTTC
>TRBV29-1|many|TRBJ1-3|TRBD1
CSVEDRGVNTIYF
TGCAGCGTTGAGGACAGGGGGGTGAACACCATATATTTT
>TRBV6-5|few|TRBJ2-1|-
CASSHGDTGTSYNEQFF
TGTGCCAGCAGTCACGGGGATACCGGGACCTCCTACAATGAGCAGTTCTTC
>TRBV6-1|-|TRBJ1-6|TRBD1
CASADRGPNSPLHF
TGTGCCAGCGCGGACAGGGGGCCGAATTCACCCCTCCACTTT
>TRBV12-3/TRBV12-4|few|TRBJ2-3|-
CASSFRGQRHSSTDTQYF
TGTGCCAGCAGTTTCCGGGGCCAACGTCATTCCAGCACAGATACGCAGTATTTT